These 11 T cell receptor beta chains came from one sample sequenced in a study of CD8 T cells in ankylosing spondylitis. Study observations and caveats: Characteristic of ankylosing spondylitis blood, it appeared, was a TCR beta motif comprising about 8 highly homologous variants.

No antigens are known for them. TCRdb redid the calling of the 5' RACE reads with MiXCR, one entry per CDR3 protein. Among 350,000 to 450,000 distinct CDR3 sequences, roughly 26% were seen once, and the ten largest hold about 0.92%. Sequenced: blood, either unsorted or a sorted T cell fraction (not recorded which). The receptors were sampled from a male donor with ankylosing spondylitis.

In this sample, this clonotype turned up a few times. In DNA, the CDR3 is TGTGCCAGCAGGCCAAACAGGGGGAATCAGCCCCAGCATTTT. This translates into CASRPNRGNQPQHF. The V call is TRBV27, the J call TRBJ1-5; 8 nucleotides align to TRBD1. Germline-derived CDR1 and CDR2 are MNHEY and SMNVEV (reference sequence). This CDR3 has 14 residues. J was trimmed by 4 bases and V by 6 bases; bases with no gene match: 5.

This chain's CDR3 is CATSRDSRGGNEQYV. DNA of the CDR3: TGTGCCACAAGTAGAGATTCCAGGGGGGGAAATGAGCAGTACGTC. The chain links TRBV2 to TRBJ2-7; the D call may be TRBD1 or TRBD2 (7 bases each). In germline, CDR1 is SNHLY, CDR2 FYNNEI. Trimming cost V 10 bases and J 7 bases, with 26 bases left between them. The CDR3 has 15 residues.

This clonotype came up a few times. This sequence joins TRBV5-1 and TRBJ1-5; tentatively, D is TRBD1 (6 bases). Germline CDR1 is SGHRS and CDR2 is YFSETQ. V lost 0 bases, J lost 7 bases, and 11 bases lay in between. The CDR3 is 14 amino acids. The CDR3 protein is CASSLGQVGQPQHF. The CDR3 region has the DNA TGCGCCAGCAGCTTGGGACAGGTGGGACAGCCCCAGCATTTT.

This clonotype was seen many times. At one end, the junction sequence differs from germline, possibly due to a read error. The chain is built from TRBV6-5 and TRBJ2-1; possible D gene TRBD2, 6 bases. CDR3 length equals 15 residues. Germline V gives CDR1 MNHEY, CDR2 SVGAGI. The CDR3 region has the DNA TGCGCCAGCAGCTACGGGGGTAGCTCCTACAATGAGCAGTTCTTC. Translating gives CASSYGGSSYNEQFF.

This clonotype was seen a few times. This sequence joins TRBV5-4 and TRBJ2-5; D possibly corresponds to TRBD1 (6 bases). Germline loops: CDR1 SGHNT, CDR2 YYREEE (reference sequence). Trimming removed 0 bases at V and 5 bases at J, with 14 bases between. The CDR3 is made up of 15 amino acids. CDR3 in DNA: TGTGCCAGCAGCTTGGTGTCAGGGGCCGTGGAGACCCAGTACTTC. Translation gives CASSLVSGAVETQYF.

The CDR3 protein is CATSDSGFWETQYF. CDR3 DNA: TGTGCCACCAGTGATTCCGGCTTTTGGGAGACCCAGTACTTC. This rearrangement joins TRBV24-1 to TRBJ2-5, with D hard to call. Trimming stripped 2 bases from V and 5 bases from J, with 11 bases between. The CDR3 runs 14 residues. Germline-derived CDR1 and CDR2 are KGHDR and SFDVKD.

This clonotype occurred a few times. This sequence joins TRBV25-1 and TRBJ1-5; a weak D match, TRBD1 (5 bases). This CDR3 is 13 amino acids long. CDR1 is MGHDK and CDR2 is SYGVNS in the germline V gene. V was trimmed by 4 bases and J by 9 bases, leaving 13 bases between them. The CDR3 loop reads CASSAGGGSPQHF. The CDR3 DNA follows: TGTGCCAGCAGTGCCGGGGGGGGTTCGCCCCAGCATTTT.

The V and J genes are TRBV20-1 and TRBJ2-3; possible D gene TRBD1, 6 bases. Germline lookup yields CDR1 DFQATT and CDR2 SNEGSKA (reference sequence). The CDR3 covers 13 residues. V was trimmed by 7 bases and J by 6 bases, leaving 17 bases between them. CDR3 sequence: CSGGVGGFDTQYF. CDR3 bases: TGCAGTGGTGGAGTAGGGGGTTTCGATACGCAGTATTTT.

This clonotype was found a few times. This chain connects TRBV2 to TRBJ2-3; no clear D gene. CDR1 SNHLY and CDR2 FYNNEI come from the germline V gene. This CDR3 is 11 amino acids long. The V end was cut by 1 base, the J end by 10 bases, with 6 bases between. CDR3 in amino acids: CASSEEASQYF. In DNA, the CDR3 is TGTGCCAGCAGTGAAGAAGCCTCGCAGTATTTT.

This clonotype was picked up a small number of times. The chain couples TRBV5-1 to TRBJ2-1; 12 bases are a match to TRBD2. The length of the CDR3 is 16 residues. CDR1 is SGHRS and CDR2 is YFSETQ in the germline V gene. V lost 0 bases, J lost 5 bases, and 3 bases stayed unmatched. This CDR3 is CASSLEGLAGNNEQFF. CDR3 DNA sequence: TGCGCCAGCAGCTTGGAAGGACTAGCGGGGAACAATGAGCAGTTCTTC.

The chain links TRBV29-1 to TRBJ2-7; 12 bases agree with TRBD1. Germline CDR1 and CDR2: SQVTM and ANQGSEA. V shed 7 bases, J shed 0 bases, and the junction held 13 bases outside the gene matches. The CDR3 loop spans 17 amino acids. CDR3 residues: CSGARGTGGLSSYEQYF. CDR3 nucleotides: TGCAGCGGAGCAAGAGGGACAGGGGGCCTAAGCTCCTACGAGCAGTACTTC.